Listed here are 8 T cell receptor beta chains from one sample, sequenced in a study of shared T cell receptors in the human thymus. This table comes from immunoSEQ multiplex PCR, and its TCRdb copy is limited to in-frame clones, with some not included. The table lists approximately 730,000 clones, approximately 85% of them singletons. These same records also appear under a second study, on human thymus T cells.

Sequenced sample: thymocytes. The source of these receptors is a girl in the first two years of life with a congenital heart defect.

The chain joins TRBV5-4 to TRBJ1-2; TRBD1 is a possible D gene (6 bases). In germline, CDR1 is SGHNT, CDR2 YYREEE (reference sequence). The CDR3 covers 14 residues. The V gene lost 0 bases and the J gene lost 8 bases, with 14 bases spanning the gap. CDR3 protein: CASSLAGGAGGYTF. The CDR3 DNA reads TGTGCCAGCAGCTTGGCGGGGGGCGCGGGAGGCTACACCTTC.

This sequence joins TRBV7-6 and TRBJ1-6; TRBD1 is a possible D gene (6 bases). The CDR3 contains 14 residues. Germline assignment: CDR1 SGHVS and CDR2 FNYEAQ. V was clipped by 5 bases and J by 10 bases, with 15 bases between them. The CDR3 nucleotides read TGTGCCAGCAGCGTTGGACAGAACCACTCACCCCTCCACTTT. Translating it yields CASSVGQNHSPLHF.

The V gene is TRBV6-1, the J gene TRBJ1-1; TRBD1 agrees at 9 bases. Germline values: CDR1 MNHNS, CDR2 SASEGT. The CDR3 runs to 23 residues. The V gene end was trimmed by 2 bases and the J gene end by 3 bases; junction bases not matched to a gene: 28. In DNA form, the CDR3 reads TGTGCCAGCAGTGAACCCTCCATGTCCCGGGACAGGGTTACTGATGGCAGGGACACTGAAGCTTTCTTT. As protein: CASSEPSMSRDRVTDGRDTEAFF.

This chain joins TRBV7-8 and TRBJ1-5; D is undetermined. Trimming cost V 2 bases and J 9 bases, with 8 bases left between them. The CDR3 totals 12 residues. The V gene's germline CDR1 is SGHVS and CDR2 FQNEAQ. This chain's CDR3 is CASSLNFRPQHF. In DNA form, the CDR3 reads TGTGCCAGCAGCTTAAATTTTCGGCCCCAGCATTTT.

Only one count was recorded for this clone. The CDR3 sequence: CAIRGTGVTYEQYF. The CDR3 region has the DNA TGTGCCATCAGAGGGACAGGGGTAACCTACGAGCAGTACTTC. This chain connects TRBV10-3 to TRBJ2-7, with 10 bases matching TRBD1. V lost 6 bases, J lost 2 bases, and 4 bases stayed unmatched. This CDR3 contains 14 residues. Germline CDR1 ENHRY, CDR2 SYGVKD.

Notes on this clone: Additional DNA sequences in this sample encode the identical CDR3. The J gene is TRBJ1-5, the V gene TRBV6-1; a weak D match, TRBD1 (6 bases). CDR1 MNHNS and CDR2 SASEGT come from the germline V gene. The ends were cut back, 4 bases at V and 0 bases at J, with 16 bases in the middle. This CDR3 is 17 amino acids long. CDR3 residues: CASSVSWGRDSNQPQHF. The CDR3 DNA reads TGTGCCAGCAGTGTAAGCTGGGGGCGAGATAGCAATCAGCCCCAGCATTTT.

V usage is TRBV18 and J usage is TRBJ2-5, with 8 bases aligning to TRBD2. This CDR3 is 20 amino acids long. V gave up 1 base and J gave up 2 bases; unmatched junction bases: 18. Germline CDR1 KGHSH, CDR2 LQKENI. This CDR3 reads CASSPLARGGYPGYQETQYF. CDR3 sequence (DNA): TGTGCCAGCTCACCACTTGCTCGGGGGGGCTATCCCGGGTATCAAGAGACCCAGTACTTC.

The chain uses TRBV9 and TRBJ1-4; D is undetermined. The ends were cut back, 3 bases at V and 5 bases at J, with 20 bases in the middle. CDR1 and CDR2 from the germline V gene are SGDLS and YYNGEE. This CDR3 contains 17 residues. In nucleotides, the CDR3 is TGTGCCAGCAGCGAAGAGGGTGCCCCAAAATCCAATGAAAAACTGTTTTTT. This encodes CASSEEGAPKSNEKLFF.